This T cell receptor beta chain is drawn from a study of T cells in Graves' hyperthyroidism and ophthalmopathy. Study background: Initial diagnosis, before any treatment, was when peripheral blood was collected.

It was RNA transcripts that yielded the amplified TCR beta CDR3 regions. HTBI primers were used for first-round RT-PCR of the TCR CDR3. One entry per CDR3 protein, called by TCRdb with MiXCR from the multiplex PCR reads. This repertoire shows fewer than 250,000 distinct CDR3 sequences, about 25% found once; its top ten account for approximately 35%. This clonotype was observed many times. Patients were excluded because of uncontrolled infection, other autoimmune disease, pregnancy or lactation. The J segment lost 1 base and the V segment lost 8 bases, leaving 3 bases of the junction unmatched. Germline V gene sequence: CDR1 SQVTM, CDR2 ANQGSEA. This CDR3 region has 14 residues.

The material sequenced was blood. The sequence was collected from a woman aged 40 to 50 with Graves' ophthalmopathy. The chain has TRBV29-1 and TRBJ2-2, with TRBD2 matching over 11 bases. For the CDR3, the DNA is TGCAGCACTAGCGGGAGAGAGAACACCGGGGAGCTGTTTTTT. It translates to CSTSGRENTGELFF.